This is a list of T cell receptor beta chains from one sample in a study of early T cells in non-severe SARS-CoV-2 infection. TCRdb itself ran the 5' RACE reads through MiXCR, one entry per CDR3 protein. The profile shows approximately 45,000 distinct CDR3 sequences, over 6% of them singletons. Sequenced material: whole blood. These receptors were obtained from an adult who was a healthcare worker with PCR-confirmed SARS-CoV-2 infection or an uninfected control (not recorded which). Each CDR3 is given with its conserved first and last residue. The D gene is left open where the match is weak. Clone sizes are given selectively: once, few, many, or a class where the clone is expanded.

-,TRBV6-2/TRBV6-3,TRBJ2-3,few,CASTRIPGGVTDTQYF
TRBD2,TRBV20-1,TRBJ2-3,many,CSASIGLAGTDTQYF
-,TRBV7-2,TRBJ2-2,many,CASSSGTLTGELFF
TRBD2,TRBV14,TRBJ2-2,-,CASSRRTLAGETGELFF
TRBD1,TRBV20-1,TRBJ1-4,many,CSARDETGDGEKLFF
TRBD1,TRBV2,TRBJ1-1,many,CASSPGTANTEAFF
TRBD1,TRBV7-2,TRBJ1-1,-,CASSFRGQLNTEAFF
-,TRBV29-1,TRBJ1-2,many,CSVDPGRNYGYTF
-,TRBV11-2,TRBJ2-3,few,CASSPMGQGTDTQYF
TRBD1,TRBV6-2/TRBV6-3,TRBJ1-5,-,CASSGQGDQPQHF
-,TRBV5-4,TRBJ2-5,many,CASSLDGTLRTQYF
-,TRBV6-5,TRBJ2-2,-,CASRRGKSNTGELFF
-,TRBV3-1,TRBJ1-3,many,CASSQQGRTIYF
TRBD2,TRBV6-5,TRBJ2-7,many,CASSYSGGPSTSYEQYF
TRBD1,TRBV5-1,TRBJ2-7,many,CASSLRTGGEQYF
-,TRBV5-6,TRBJ1-4,-,CASSLLGNEEKLFF
TRBD2,TRBV2,TRBJ2-3,few,CASTTRAGSTDTQYF
TRBD1,TRBV5-6,TRBJ1-1,few,CASSLILGGATEAFF
-,TRBV5-1,TRBJ1-3,many,CASSLWGDHSGNTIYF
TRBD2,TRBV4-3,TRBJ2-1,medium-sized,CASSQGAGVLNEQFF
-,TRBV20-1,TRBJ2-6,-,CSASRRNPSGANVLTF
TRBD1,TRBV4-3,TRBJ2-7,many,CASSEQGASEQYF
TRBD2,TRBV6-2/TRBV6-3,TRBJ2-1,many,CASSYTGGVDEQFF
-,TRBV12-3/TRBV12-4,TRBJ2-1,few,CASSLVQAGANEQFF
TRBD1,TRBV10-2,TRBJ1-2,few,CASSRGTGYGYTF
-,TRBV18,TRBJ1-1,-,CASSPRRPEAFF
-,TRBV19,TRBJ2-7,-,CASSHWDNEQYF
-,TRBV10-3,TRBJ2-1,-,CAISDPQEGWYVQFF
-,TRBV29-1,TRBJ2-7,medium-sized,CSVESSDEQYF
-,TRBV3-1,TRBJ1-2,many,CASSRTGLDGYTF
-,TRBV7-2,TRBJ1-4,many,CASSSRDFGKLFF
-,TRBV29-1,TRBJ1-1,-,CSVVQAEAFF
-,TRBV7-6,TRBJ2-7,many,CASSLGTYEQYF
TRBD1,TRBV4-2,TRBJ1-5,-,CASSGTELNQPQHF
-,TRBV18,TRBJ2-5,few,CASSPNSPRETQYF
-,TRBV11-2,TRBJ2-1,medium-sized,CASSLFGQSINEQFF
-,TRBV18,TRBJ2-3,-,CASSPPGAPDTQYF
-,TRBV29-1,TRBJ2-1,once,CCVEEANRVHEQFF
-,TRBV18,TRBJ1-6,-,CASSPQGHDSPLHF
TRBD2,TRBV4-2,TRBJ2-5,few,CASSPRTSGAGETQYF